This TCR beta chain originates from a study of cytomegalovirus exposure and HLA in healthy donors. Across the study: The 90 to 150 validation repertoires used a platform that matched the one used for the roughly 700 first-cohort repertoires, as a later analysis reported.

Overall study results and limits: Most sequenced TCRs were rare (though some public TCRs occurred in many donors). The study put roughly 160 TCR beta chains on its list as cytomegalovirus-associated.

Trimming removed 0 bases at V and 2 bases at J, with 9 bases between. The CDR3 is made up of 14 amino acids. Per germline, CDR1 SGHNT and CDR2 YYREEE (reference sequence). Repertoires were generated with immunoSEQ multiplex PCR, while TCRdb's copy carries only in-frame clones and drops some. The data contain hundreds of thousands of clones, around 87% of them seen just once; the ten biggest clones take up about 2.8%. Concerning this clone itself: Its cognate antigen is unknown.

The receptor's source is a man younger than 30 in good health and CMV-seronegative. The chain carries TRBV5-4 and TRBJ2-7; D might be TRBD1 (5 bases). Sequenced material: PBMCs. This chain's CDR3 is CASSLGREAYEQYF. DNA of the CDR3: TGTGCCAGCAGCTTGGGCAGGGAAGCCTACGAGCAGTACTTC.